Below, 22 T cell receptor beta chains from the same sample are listed, as sequenced in a study of CD8+ T cells in alopecia areata. cDNA reverse transcribed from extracted RNA served as the sequencing template. The repertoire was sequenced with immunoSEQ multiplex PCR; TCRdb's copy has only in-frame clones and lacks some. The table lists roughly 98,000 clones, approximately 60% of them singletons. Treatment in this sample: oral pan-JAK inhibitor, 5-10 mg twice daily. The sample was CD8+ T cells sorted from blood, taken at week 4, from a patient treated with tofacitinib. The receptors were sampled from a human donor with alopecia areata.

This rearrangement joins TRBV5-1 to TRBJ2-3, with 8 nucleotides matching TRBD1. Germline V gives CDR1 SGHRS, CDR2 YFSETQ. CDR3 length: 15 amino acids. The J segment lost 1 base and the V segment lost 5 bases, leaving 6 bases of the junction unmatched. The CDR3 sequence is CASSRPGQGTDTQYF. The CDR3 DNA reads TGCGCCAGCAGTCGTCCGGGACAGGGCACAGATACGCAGTATTTT.

The gene calls are TRBV7-9 and TRBJ1-4, with TRBD1 matching over 9 bases. The V gene end was trimmed by 7 bases and the J gene end by 7 bases; junction bases not matched to a gene: 10. The CDR3 runs 15 residues. The germline V gene has CDR1 SEHNR and CDR2 FQNEAQ (reference sequence). CDR3 nucleotides: TGTGCCAGCACTCGAACAGGGGGCGCCGGTGAAAAACTGTTTTTT. This gives the protein CASTRTGGAGEKLFF.

V and J are TRBV7-9 and TRBJ2-4, with D possibly being TRBD1 (5 bases). The CDR3 sequence is 16 residues long. V shed 4 bases and J shed 0 bases, with 13 bases lying between them. CDR1 and CDR2 from the germline V gene are SEHNR and FQNEAQ (reference sequence). This chain's CDR3 is CASSSPQGLAKNIQYF. CDR3 nucleotides: TGTGCCAGCAGCTCCCCTCAGGGTTTAGCCAAAAACATTCAGTACTTC.

This clone was seen a few times. The CDR3 protein is CASRTLGLAGGRTDTQYF. The DNA for the CDR3 is TGTGCCAGCAGAACCCTGGGACTAGCGGGGGGGCGGACAGATACGCAGTATTTT. The V and J genes are TRBV7-2 and TRBJ2-3; 16 nucleotides agree with TRBD2. CDR1 and CDR2 from the germline V gene are SGHTA and FQGNSA. The CDR3 consists of 18 residues. The ends lost 6 bases at V and 3 bases at J; junction bases unmatched: 9.

The CDR3 spells CATDPLSPLHF. In DNA form, the CDR3 reads TGCGCCACCGACCCCCTATCACCCCTCCACTTT. The chain employs TRBV23-1 and TRBJ1-6; D call uncertain. TRBV23-1 falls under the ORF class, with uncertain function. The CDR3 is 11 amino acids. V was clipped by 10 bases and J by 10 bases, with 11 bases between them.

The chain carries TRBV15 and TRBJ2-6, with D perhaps matching TRBD2 (7 bases). The CDR3 is made up of 17 amino acids. Trimming took 0 bases from V and 6 from J, leaving 15 bases between them. CDR1 is LNHNV, CDR2 YYDKDF, per germline (reference sequence). CDR3 sequence reads: CATSREREGVPANVLTF. CDR3 sequence (DNA): TGTGCCACCAGCAGAGAGAGGGAGGGGGTCCCGGCCAACGTCCTGACTTTC. The complete variable domain, with remaining parts taken from reference TRBV15 and TRBJ2-6, reads DAMVIQNPRYQVTQFGKPVTLSCSQTLNHNVMYWYQQKSSQAPKLLFHYYDKDFNNEADTPDNFQSRRPNTSFCFLDIRSPGLGDTAMYLCATSREREGVPANVLTFGAGSRLTVL.

The rearrangement uses TRBV9 and TRBJ2-2; D unresolved. V gave up 4 bases and J gave up 1 base, with 8 bases separating them. The V gene's germline CDR1 is SGDLS and CDR2 YYNGEE. This CDR3 has 14 residues. Here the CDR3 reads CASSRTGNTGELFF. DNA for the CDR3: TGTGCCAGCAGCCGGACGGGGAACACCGGGGAGCTGTTTTTT. Drawing the rest from reference TRBV9 and TRBJ2-2, the complete variable domain is DSGVTQTPKHLITATGQRVTLRCSPRSGDLSVYWYQQSLDQGLQFLIQYYNGEERAKGNILERFSAQQFPDLHSELNLSSLELGDSALYFCASSRTGNTGELFFGEGSRLTVL.

The sample holds a few counts of this clone. The rearrangement links TRBV6-5 to TRBJ2-5, with D uncertain. The CDR3 covers 16 residues. Germline-derived CDR1 and CDR2 are MNHEY and SVGAGI. The V end lost 0 bases, the J end lost 0 bases, and 11 bases lay between the germline ends. The CDR3 is CASSYSYATNQETQYF. The DNA of the CDR3 is TGTGCCAGCAGTTACTCGTACGCGACGAACCAAGAGACCCAGTACTTC.

The V and J genes are TRBV4-1 and TRBJ1-2; D gene unclear. Germline lookup yields CDR1 MGHRA and CDR2 YSYEKL. V lost 2 bases, J lost 4 bases, and 17 bases lay in between. The CDR3 consists of 16 residues. CDR3 sequence (DNA): TGCGCCAGCAGCCAAAAACAGCTGGTCCCAACCTATGGCTACACCTTC. The encoded protein is CASSQKQLVPTYGYTF.

The gene calls are TRBV7-6 and TRBJ2-5, with 7 bases that match TRBD1. This CDR3 comprises 17 residues. The germline V gene has CDR1 SGHVS and CDR2 FNYEAQ. Trimming at V came to 7 bases and at J to 2 bases, leaving 16 bases not matched to a gene. The CDR3: CASTVGPGQRIQETQYF. The CDR3 bases are TGTGCCAGCACCGTGGGGCCGGGACAGCGTATACAAGAGACCCAGTACTTC.

This clone was detected once. V gene TRBV4-1 combines with J gene TRBJ2-7; D is possibly TRBD2 (6 bases). CDR3 size: 14 residues. Per the germline V gene, CDR1 is MGHRA and CDR2 is YSYEKL. Trimming left V 0 bases short and J 2 bases short, with 8 bases between. CDR3 residues: CASSQERGTYEQYF. CDR3 DNA sequence: TGCGCCAGCAGCCAAGAGCGGGGAACCTACGAGCAGTACTTC.

In this sample, this clone turned up a few times. The chain recombines TRBV6-5 with TRBJ1-2; D gene ambiguous. V lost 3 bases, J lost 7 bases, and 9 bases lay in between. There are 12 residues in the CDR3. The V gene's germline CDR1 is MNHEY and CDR2 SVGAGI. In DNA, the CDR3 is TGTGCCAGCAGTTATTTGGGCTCTGGCTACACCTTC. Translated, it gives CASSYLGSGYTF.

This clone has more than one count but fewer than ten. The CDR3 DNA follows: TGTGCCAGTAGCTGGACTAGCGGGATAGGCTACAATGAGCAGTTCTTC. It yields the protein CASSWTSGIGYNEQFF. The rearrangement links TRBV19 to TRBJ2-1, with 12 nucleotides matching TRBD2. Germline V gene sequence: CDR1 LNHDA, CDR2 SQIVND (reference sequence). V trimming: 6 bases; J trimming: 3 bases; junction bases outside the gene matches: 6. There are 16 residues in the CDR3.

The chain combines TRBV2 with TRBJ1-1; D not certain. The CDR3 length is 15 residues. From germline, CDR1 is SNHLY and CDR2 FYNNEI. V was trimmed by 3 bases and J by 3 bases, leaving 14 bases between them. In nucleotides, the CDR3 is TGTGCCAGCAGTGACCCCAGTTCGTCCGACACTGAAGCTTTCTTT. Translated: CASSDPSSSDTEAFF.

The V call is TRBV27, the J call TRBJ1-2; 10 nucleotides agree with TRBD1. The germline CDR1 and CDR2 sequences are MNHEY and SMNVEV (reference sequence). V lost 6 bases and J lost 6; bases outside the gene matches: 7. This CDR3 has 14 residues. In DNA, the CDR3 is TGTGCCAGCAGAACGGGACAGGGGTTGAATGGCTACACCTTC. Translating it yields CASRTGQGLNGYTF.

The chain recombines TRBV29-1 with TRBJ2-1, with 11 nucleotides matching TRBD2. CDR3 length equals 17 residues. Germline V CDR1 and CDR2: SQVTM, ANQGSEA. The V gene end was trimmed by 3 bases and the J gene end by 7 bases; junction bases not matched to a gene: 14. The CDR3 is CSVEGQEGLAESNEQFF. The CDR3 nucleotides read TGCAGCGTTGAGGGACAGGAGGGACTAGCGGAATCAAATGAGCAGTTCTTC.

V usage is TRBV5-4 and J usage is TRBJ2-2; D unresolved. There are 12 residues in the CDR3. The V gene's germline CDR1 is SGHNT and CDR2 YYREEE (reference sequence). V lost 2 bases and J lost 2, with 1 base in between. The CDR3 nucleotides read TGTGCCAGCAGCTTTAACACCGGGGAGCTGTTTTTT. Residues: CASSFNTGELFF.

This chain connects TRBV27 to TRBJ1-6, with D unclear. Germline V gene sequence: CDR1 MNHEY, CDR2 SMNVEV (reference sequence). CDR3 length: 15 residues. Trimming stripped 8 bases from V and 0 bases from J, with 11 bases between. The CDR3 sequence is CASRVGSSYNSPLHF. The DNA of the CDR3 is TGTGCCAGCCGAGTCGGCAGCTCCTATAATTCACCCCTCCACTTT.

The table lists this clone with a few counts. The rearrangement links TRBV28 to TRBJ1-2, with D perhaps matching TRBD1 (6 bases). The length of the CDR3 is 14 residues. V lost 6 bases and J lost 4, with 15 bases in between. Germline V CDR1 and CDR2: MDHEN, SYDVKM. The CDR3 sequence is CASRAQGTLYGYTF. The CDR3 nucleotides are TGTGCCAGCAGGGCGCAGGGGACCCTCTATGGCTACACCTTC.

This sequence joins TRBV9 and TRBJ2-1, with 7 bases aligning to TRBD2. This CDR3 is built from 14 residues. Germline trimming cut 0 bases from V and 5 bases from J; bases unmatched to any gene: 2. Germline-derived CDR1 and CDR2 are SGDLS and YYNGEE. Here the CDR3 reads CASSVGLADNEQFF. The CDR3 region has the DNA TGTGCCAGCAGCGTAGGTCTAGCGGACAATGAGCAGTTCTTC.

This clone turned up a few times. The chain joins TRBV4-1 to TRBJ2-1; D is possibly TRBD2 (6 bases). The V end was cut by 0 bases, the J end by 13 bases, with 13 bases between. Germline CDR1 reads MGHRA; CDR2 reads YSYEKL. The length of the CDR3 is 13 residues. CDR3 in amino acids: CASSQDPGTAQFF. DNA for the CDR3: TGCGCCAGCAGCCAAGATCCAGGGACTGCACAGTTCTTC.

The chain carries TRBV4-3 and TRBJ2-3; 10 bases line up with TRBD2. The CDR3 runs 16 residues. The germline gives CDR1 LGHNA, CDR2 YSLEER. V was clipped by 2 bases and J by 3 bases; unmatched bases: 5. DNA for the CDR3: TGCGCCAGCAGCCAAACGGGACTAGCGCATACAGATACGCAGTATTTT. It encodes CASSQTGLAHTDTQYF.